The clone carrying this T cell receptor beta chain was found a few times. Antigen unknown. The data belong to a study of beta chain features in type 1 diabetes. Sorted cells reached over 98% purity in every population. Whole-study results and caveats: The naive, central memory and Treg TCRB repertoires looked more alike in patients than they did in healthy donors. There were fewer insertions and more deletions at the VDJ junctions of type 1 diabetes patients.

Expressed TCRB transcripts were sequenced after all isolated RNA was converted to cDNA. TCRdb's copy holds only in-frame clones and misses some; the assay was immunoSEQ multiplex PCR. This table holds approximately 150,000 clones, under 11% found once. The CDR3 spans 14 residues. Trimming took 1 base from V and 4 from J, leaving 9 bases between them. Germline V gives CDR1 SGHTA, CDR2 FQGNSA. The sample was naive CD4+ T cells from blood. This TCR derives from a man younger than 30 in good health. The chain is built from TRBV7-2 and TRBJ2-3; tentatively, D is TRBD2 (6 bases). CDR3 in DNA: TGTGCCAGCAGCTTAGAACTAGCAGCAGATACGCAGTATTTT. As protein: CASSLELAADTQYF.